The clone carrying this TCR beta chain was recorded many times. Its specificity is not known. Germline V CDR1 and CDR2: WNHNN, SYGVQD (reference sequence). V was clipped by 8 bases and J by 0 bases, with 17 bases between them. This CDR3 spans 16 amino acids. The authors obtained PBMCs from 7.5 to 10 ml of fresh peripheral blood. The data belong to a study of T cells in Graves' hyperthyroidism and ophthalmopathy. Study-wide background: The initial diagnosis was the point when peripheral blood was collected, ahead of any treatment. Study-wide results and caveats: Ophthalmopathy was identified by the model a median roughly six months ahead of onset. Most thyroid clonotypes that were expanded above 0.001 also turned up in blood.

Amplified TCR beta CDR3 regions came from RNA transcripts. Initially, a first-round RT-PCR of the TCR CDR3 employed the HTBI primer set. One entry per CDR3 protein, called by TCRdb with MiXCR from the multiplex PCR reads. The sample includes some 510,000 distinct CDR3 sequences, under 25% of them seen just once. The TCR sequence derives from a man aged 18 to 30 with Graves' hyperthyroidism. Sequenced: blood. The chain carries TRBV10-1 and TRBJ1-5, with TRBD1 as a possible D gene (6 bases). The CDR3: CASARGELYSNQPQHF. CDR3 DNA: TGCGCCAGCGCAAGGGGGGAGCTTTATAGCAATCAGCCCCAGCATTTT.